The rows below give T cell receptor beta chains drawn from one sample of a study of shared clonotypes between healthy human individuals. Libraries were prepared by immunoSEQ multiplex PCR; TCRdb keeps only in-frame clonotypes and omits some of them. The repertoire holds 950,000 to 1,300,000 clones, with about 77% as singletons. The sample comprised memory CD4+ T cells sorted from blood. The source of these receptors is a man younger than 30 in good health. The CDR3 runs from the conserved cysteine through the conserved F or W.

V: TRBV5-6; CDR3: CASSLWGATYEQYF
V: TRBV28; CDR3: CASREAGRLADTQYF
V: TRBV28; CDR3: CASSLLQGANEQFF
V: TRBV28; CDR3: CASSLFKGSYNEQFF
V: TRBV7-9; CDR3: CASSLAAAGYGYTF
V: TRBV6-1; CDR3: CASSEGTGGLELFF
V: TRBV27; CDR3: CASSTTTDTQYF
V: TRBV4-1; CDR3: CASSQEGGLISGANVLTF
V: TRBV7-2; CDR3: CASSWEGRTGELFF
V: TRBV2; CDR3: CASSEVRGTGELFF
V: TRBV18; CDR3: CASSPPGEKNTEAFF
V: TRBV6-6; CDR3: CASSRDWSEQFF
V: TRBV5-1; CDR3: CASSLEDRGLYEQYF
V: TRBV19; CDR3: CASSIWGMGDTEAFF
V: TRBV6-5; CDR3: CASSYSISRAAGYTF
V: TRBV19; CDR3: CASSTESAGGMNTEAFF
V: TRBV5-1; CDR3: CASSSTPATNEKLFF
V: TRBV5-6; CDR3: CASSSSGTELAPLHF
V: TRBV28; CDR3: CASNLSGGRIKETQYF
V: TRBV23-1; CDR3: CASSQSWGSLSNQPQHF
V: TRBV25-1; CDR3: CASSESSSEQYF
V: TRBV10-2; CDR3: CASSELGLAGGNEQFF
V: TRBV9; CDR3: CASSVSGRPNYGYTF
V: TRBV7-6; CDR3: CASSFSMDTQYF
V: TRBV6-6; CDR3: CASSYRLAGTGELFF
V: TRBV10-3; CDR3: CAISYDRKDQPQHF
V: TRBV10-3; CDR3: CAISEEDRDFNEQFF
V: TRBV7-2; CDR3: CASSLAGGWYNEQFF
V: TRBV7-2; CDR3: CASSSGRSQHF
V: TRBV18; CDR3: CASSPLDSNLGTQYF
V: TRBV4-1; CDR3: CASSQEYVAASRYGYTF
V: TRBV19; CDR3: CASSPRDRERNSPLHF
V: TRBV30; CDR3: CAWSPSRTFF
V: TRBV10-2; CDR3: CASREAGVDQPQHF
V: TRBV2; CDR3: CASRSQVSGNTIYF
V: TRBV30; CDR3: CAWRFPGRTTSPLHF
V: TRBV5-6; CDR3: CASAIRGASSEAFF
V: TRBV6-1; CDR3: CASSESPGALNEQFF
V: TRBV5-6; CDR3: CASSSQTIINQPQHF
V: TRBV9; CDR3: CASSEIAGNYNEQFF
V: TRBV11-2; CDR3: CANPGGGNQPQHF
V: TRBV7-2; CDR3: CASSLGQPGLVYEQYF
V: TRBV5-1; CDR3: CASSLSVQRSGANVLTF
V: TRBV7-6; CDR3: CASSPGLAGGYLEQFF
V: TRBV6-5; CDR3: CASRTDRASYEQYF
V: TRBV5-1; CDR3: CASSLAVNSPLHF
V: TRBV4-3; CDR3: CASSQDKGNYEQYF
V: TRBV30; CDR3: CAWSLRGNNSPLHF
V: TRBV5-1; CDR3: CASSLETSGNYEQYF